Listed here are 7 T cell receptor beta chains from one sample, sequenced in a study of blood T cells in healthy people across ages. Through a sample-barcoded 5' primer and a J-beta primer mix, a second PCR was run for roughly 7 to 12 cycles. TCRdb used MiXCR to reprocess the 5' RACE reads, holding one entry per CDR3 protein. Of around 990,000 distinct CDR3 sequences in the sample, 30% to 40% were seen once. Specimen: blood. All receptors derive from a man younger than 30 in good health.

The chain links TRBV6-5 to TRBJ2-7; D is unclear. V lost 6 bases, J lost 0 bases, and 15 bases lay in between. The CDR3 contains 15 residues. In germline, CDR1 is MNHEY, CDR2 SVGAGI. The CDR3 loop is CASSPDWVPSYEQYF. In DNA, the CDR3 is TGTGCCAGCAGCCCAGACTGGGTTCCCTCCTACGAGCAGTACTTC.

The V gene is TRBV5-1, the J gene TRBJ2-1, with TRBD2 identical over 7 bases. Germline trimming cut 7 bases from V and 4 bases from J; bases unmatched to any gene: 8. Germline CDR1 and CDR2: SGHRS and YFSETQ. The CDR3 totals 14 residues. DNA for the CDR3: TGCGCCAGCGGGGGGGACGAGGGATACAATGAGCAGTTCTTC. Translation: CASGGDEGYNEQFF.

This rearrangement joins TRBV5-1 to TRBJ2-5; D gene unclear. Germline V gene lookup returns CDR1 SGHRS and CDR2 YFSETQ. Between the trimmed V and J ends, which lost 0 bases and 1 base, there was a span of 10 bases. The CDR3 is 15 residues long. CDR3 nucleotide sequence: TGCGCCAGCAGCTTGGCCGTCGATCCCCAAGAGACCCAGTACTTC. Translating gives CASSLAVDPQETQYF.

This clonotype was detected a few times. The genes are TRBV5-1 and TRBJ1-2; D not resolved. Germline-derived CDR1 and CDR2 are SGHRS and YFSETQ. The CDR3 has 13 residues. V lost 2 bases, J lost 4 bases, and 9 bases lay in between. In nucleotides, the CDR3 is TGCGCCAGCAGCTTCAACCTCCTCTATGGCTACACCTTC. The encoded protein is CASSFNLLYGYTF. The full variable domain, rest sourced from reference TRBV5-1 and TRBJ1-2, is KAGVTQTPRYLIKTRGQQVTLSCSPISGHRSVSWYQQTPGQGLQFLFEYFSETQRNKGNFPGRFSGRQFSNSRSEMNVSTLELGDSALYLCASSFNLLYGYTFGSGTRLTVV.

This clonotype was detected ten times or more. The rearrangement uses TRBV3-1 and TRBJ2-7, with D uncertain. The V gene lost 1 base and the J gene lost 2 bases, with 9 bases spanning the gap. The CDR3 loop spans 14 amino acids. Germline CDR1 is LGHDT and CDR2 is YNNKEL (reference sequence). CDR3 protein: CASSQVVKTYEQYF. In nucleotides, the CDR3 is TGTGCCAGCAGCCAAGTAGTCAAAACCTACGAGCAGTACTTC.

The V call is TRBV28, the J call TRBJ2-2; no reliable D call. Germline CDR1 and CDR2: MDHEN and SYDVKM. V dropped 6 bases and J dropped 6 bases, with 14 bases sitting between them. The CDR3 is 14 residues long. CDR3 nucleotides: TGTGCCAGCAGAGGATCGCCTGAGCCCGGGGAGCTGTTTTTT. Protein: CASRGSPEPGELFF.

Turning to this clonotype: The junction shows a germline mismatch at one end, possibly a read error. The V gene is TRBV6-1, the J gene TRBJ2-1; D is possibly TRBD1 (6 bases). The CDR3 totals 14 residues. Germline V gene sequence: CDR1 MNHNS, CDR2 SASEGT. The CDR3 spells CAVQGSSSYNEQFF. The CDR3, as DNA: TGTGCCGTACAGGGTTCGAGCTCCTACAATGAGCAATTCTTC.